The T cell receptor (beta chain) under discussion was sequenced for a study of control samples from healthy donors and cancer patients. The protocol was immunoSEQ multiplex PCR, while the TCRdb copy is restricted to in-frame clones and leaves out a portion. This table has roughly 84,000 clones, approximately 89% appearing once. Germline trimming cut 4 bases from V and 0 bases from J; bases unmatched to any gene: 5. CDR3 size: 15 residues. Germline CDR1 SGHDT, CDR2 YYEEEE. V is TRBV5-6 and J is TRBJ2-7; 9 nucleotides line up with TRBD2. This sequence originates from a man aged 50 or older in good health. The specimen was blood. Here the CDR3 DNA reads TGTGCCAGCAGCCGCCGCGGGGGGGTCTCCTACGAGCAGTACTTC. It specifies CASSRRGGVSYEQYF.